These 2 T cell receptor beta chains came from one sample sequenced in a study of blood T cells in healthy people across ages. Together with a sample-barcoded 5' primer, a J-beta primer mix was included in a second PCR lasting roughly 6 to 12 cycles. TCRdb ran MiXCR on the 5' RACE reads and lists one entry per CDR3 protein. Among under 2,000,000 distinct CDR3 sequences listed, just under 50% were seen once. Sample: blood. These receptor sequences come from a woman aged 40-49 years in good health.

This chain's CDR3 is CASRRTGNYNEQYF. CDR3 nucleotides: TGTGCCAGCAGAAGGACAGGGAACTACAATGAGCAGTACTTC. The rearrangement uses TRBV16 and TRBJ2-7; 8 bases fit TRBD1. This CDR3 region has 14 residues. The V gene end was trimmed by 6 bases and the J gene end by 7 bases; junction bases not matched to a gene: 11. Germline V gene lookup returns CDR1 KGHSY and CDR2 FQNENV.

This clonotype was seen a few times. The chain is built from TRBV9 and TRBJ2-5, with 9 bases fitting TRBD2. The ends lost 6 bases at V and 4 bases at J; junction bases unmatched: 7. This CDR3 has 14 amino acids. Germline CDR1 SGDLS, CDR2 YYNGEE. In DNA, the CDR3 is TGTGCCAGCAATCGGCGGGGGGGCCGAGAGACCCAGTACTTC. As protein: CASNRRGGRETQYF.